This is a list of T cell receptor beta chains from one sample in a study of blood T cell repertoires in COVID-19. Sequencing used immunoSEQ multiplex PCR; TCRdb keeps in-frame clones, though not all of them. The sample consists of around 440,000 clones, around 89% of them appearing once. The sequenced sample was peripheral blood. These receptor sequences come from a woman in her forties or fifties with COVID-19, enrolled during active disease. Each CDR3 is given with its conserved first and last residue. Fields, in order: D gene, V gene, J gene, clone size, CDR3 protein, CDR3 DNA. The D gene is left open where the match is weak. Not all rows give a size; the values are once, few, many and, for expanded clones, a class.

D: TRBD2
V: TRBV10-1
J: TRBJ2-7
size: NA
CDR3: CASSSGLAGGVNEQYF
DNA: TGCGCCAGCAGCTCAGGACTAGCGGGGGGCGTCAACGAGCAGTACTTC

D: NA
V: TRBV7-3
J: TRBJ2-7
size: NA
CDR3: CASSLSTVPSHEQYF
DNA: TGTGCCAGCAGCTTATCAACAGTCCCGTCCCACGAGCAGTACTTC

D: TRBD1
V: TRBV19
J: TRBJ1-4
size: NA
CDR3: CASSIDAQGSEKLFF
DNA: TGTGCCAGTAGTATTGATGCACAGGGGAGCGAAAAACTGTTTTTT

D: TRBD1
V: TRBV12-5
J: TRBJ1-1
size: NA
CDR3: CASGIGTGEKAFF
DNA: TGTGCTAGTGGCATCGGGACAGGGGAGAAAGCTTTCTTT

D: NA
V: TRBV10-2
J: TRBJ1-6
size: NA
CDR3: CASSEEGVSSYNSPLHF
DNA: TGCGCTAGCAGTGAGGAGGGGGTTAGCTCCTATAATTCACCCCTCCACTTT

D: NA
V: TRBV4-1
J: TRBJ1-2
size: NA
CDR3: CASSQVFGERDYGYTF
DNA: TGCGCCAGCAGCCAAGTGTTCGGGGAGAGGGATTATGGCTACACCTTC

D: NA
V: TRBV2
J: TRBJ1-2
size: NA
CDR3: CASSLDGALGNGYTF
DNA: TGTGCCAGCAGCCTAGATGGGGCCCTTGGGAATGGCTACACCTTC

D: NA
V: TRBV7-9
J: TRBJ2-1
size: NA
CDR3: CASSPGHPYNEQFF
DNA: TGTGCCAGCAGCCCGGGACACCCCTACAATGAGCAGTTCTTC

D: TRBD1
V: TRBV5-6
J: TRBJ2-4
size: NA
CDR3: CASSYGQGNIQYF
DNA: TGTGCCAGCAGCTACGGACAGGGAAACATTCAGTACTTC

D: NA
V: TRBV9
J: TRBJ2-1
size: few
CDR3: CASSTSSGNEQFF
DNA: TGTGCCAGCAGCACCAGTTCAGGCAATGAGCAGTTCTTC

D: NA
V: TRBV2
J: TRBJ1-1
size: NA
CDR3: CASSRANTEAFF
DNA: TGTGCCAGCAGCAGGGCGAACACTGAAGCTTTCTTT

D: NA
V: TRBV18
J: TRBJ1-4
size: NA
CDR3: CASSPYGGHEKLFF
DNA: TGTGCCAGCTCACCATACGGGGGGCATGAAAAACTGTTTTTT

D: NA
V: TRBV28
J: TRBJ2-3
size: few
CDR3: CASSFVGNTDTQYF
DNA: TGTGCCAGCAGTTTTGTCGGGAACACAGATACGCAGTATTTT

D: NA
V: TRBV6-1
J: TRBJ2-2
size: NA
CDR3: CASSESGTGELFF
DNA: TGTGCCAGCAGTGAATCGGGGACCGGGGAGCTGTTTTTT

D: TRBD1
V: TRBV18
J: TRBJ2-1
size: NA
CDR3: CASSPGTGAYNEQFF
DNA: TGTGCCAGCTCACCCGGGACAGGGGCCTACAATGAGCAGTTCTTC

D: TRBD1
V: TRBV6-5
J: TRBJ2-1
size: NA
CDR3: CASSRQGNEQFF
DNA: TGTGCCAGCAGTAGACAGGGAAATGAGCAGTTCTTC

D: TRBD2
V: TRBV5-1
J: TRBJ2-5
size: NA
CDR3: CASSLAGAGEQETQYF
DNA: TGCGCCAGCAGCTTGGCCGGAGCGGGGGAACAAGAGACCCAGTACTTC

D: TRBD2
V: TRBV3-1/TRBV3-2
J: TRBJ2-1
size: NA
CDR3: CASSQDPPAGGRNEQFF
DNA: TGTGCCAGCAGCCAAGACCCCCCAGCGGGGGGGCGCAATGAGCAGTTCTTC

D: TRBD1
V: TRBV6-5
J: TRBJ1-5
size: few
CDR3: CASSQGAGNQPQHF
DNA: TGTGCCAGCTCTCAGGGGGCTGGCAATCAGCCCCAGCATTTT

D: TRBD1
V: TRBV2
J: TRBJ1-2
size: NA
CDR3: CASTPGQLYGYTF
DNA: TGTGCCAGCACTCCGGGACAGCTCTATGGCTACACCTTC

D: TRBD1
V: TRBV5-8
J: TRBJ2-7
size: NA
CDR3: CASSSTGQEGRQYF
DNA: TGTGCCAGCAGCTCCACGGGACAGGAAGGACGGCAGTACTTC

D: NA
V: TRBV28
J: TRBJ2-7
size: NA
CDR3: CASSIGRGREQYF
DNA: TGTGCCAGCAGTATCGGCAGGGGCCGCGAGCAGTACTTC

D: TRBD1
V: TRBV5-1
J: TRBJ2-7
size: NA
CDR3: CASSQQGSYEQYF
DNA: TGCGCCAGCAGCCAACAGGGGTCCTACGAGCAGTACTTC

D: TRBD2
V: TRBV3-1/TRBV3-2
J: TRBJ2-5
size: few
CDR3: CASSQDRKRGGGETQYF
DNA: TGTGCCAGCAGCCAAGATCGGAAGCGGGGGGGAGGGGAGACCCAGTACTTC

D: TRBD1
V: TRBV11-2
J: TRBJ1-2
size: NA
CDR3: CASSLGQGAYGYTF
DNA: TGTGCCAGCAGCCTTGGACAGGGGGCATATGGCTACACCTTC

D: TRBD1
V: TRBV10-3
J: TRBJ2-5
size: NA
CDR3: CAMGGGQGETQYF
DNA: TGTGCCATGGGGGGTGGACAGGGAGAGACCCAGTACTTC

D: NA
V: TRBV27
J: TRBJ1-6
size: NA
CDR3: CASGWDLYSPLHF
DNA: TGTGCCAGCGGATGGGACTTATATTCACCCCTCCACTTT

D: TRBD1
V: TRBV11-1
J: TRBJ2-7
size: NA
CDR3: CASSDTGGAGEQYF
DNA: TGTGCCAGCAGCGACACAGGGGGCGCGGGGGAGCAGTACTTC

D: NA
V: TRBV5-1
J: TRBJ1-1
size: NA
CDR3: CASSRAPGQPDKAFF
DNA: TGCGCCAGCAGCCGGGCTCCGGGACAACCGGATAAAGCTTTCTTT

D: NA
V: TRBV12-3/TRBV12-4
J: TRBJ2-3
size: NA
CDR3: CASSFSDTQYF
DNA: TGTGCCAGCAGCTTCTCTGATACGCAGTATTTT

D: NA
V: TRBV5-1
J: TRBJ1-2
size: NA
CDR3: CASSLGSSTNYGYTF
DNA: TGCGCCAGCAGCTTGGGATCTAGTACTAACTATGGCTACACCTTC

D: NA
V: TRBV2
J: TRBJ1-2
size: NA
CDR3: CASSESGIFYGYTF
DNA: TGTGCCAGCAGTGAATCAGGGATTTTCTATGGCTACACCTTC

D: NA
V: TRBV19
J: TRBJ1-1
size: NA
CDR3: CASRLSGGTEAFF
DNA: TGTGCCAGTCGCCTCTCCGGAGGCACTGAAGCTTTCTTT

D: TRBD2
V: TRBV5-1
J: TRBJ2-2
size: NA
CDR3: CASSTRGGDTGELFF
DNA: TGCGCCAGCAGTACCCGGGGGGGGGACACCGGGGAGCTGTTTTTT

D: NA
V: TRBV7-2
J: TRBJ2-3
size: NA
CDR3: CASSASVSQDTQYF
DNA: TGTGCCAGCTCGGCTAGCGTTAGCCAGGATACGCAGTATTTT

D: TRBD2
V: TRBV6-5
J: TRBJ2-3
size: NA
CDR3: CASSLAGGGPTDTQYF
DNA: TGTGCCAGCAGTTTAGCGGGGGGAGGCCCCACAGATACGCAGTATTTT

D: NA
V: TRBV3-1/TRBV3-2
J: TRBJ1-4
size: NA
CDR3: CATGESHNEKLFF
DNA: TGTGCCACCGGAGAGAGTCATAATGAAAAACTGTTTTTT

D: NA
V: TRBV21-1
J: TRBJ2-7
size: NA
CDR3: CASSWGQGDEQYF
DNA: TGTGCCAGCAGCTGGGGACAGGGGGACGAGCAGTACTTC

D: NA
V: TRBV3-1/TRBV3-2
J: TRBJ1-4
size: NA
CDR3: CASSHFSHGGLNEKLFF
DNA: TGTGCCAGCAGCCATTTCTCCCACGGGGGACTTAATGAAAAACTGTTTTTT

D: NA
V: TRBV4-2
J: TRBJ1-1
size: NA
CDR3: CASSQDEGVNTEAFF
DNA: TGTGCCAGCAGCCAAGATGAGGGGGTGAACACTGAAGCTTTCTTT

D: NA
V: TRBV7-2
J: TRBJ1-2
size: NA
CDR3: CASSPGGERGYTF
DNA: TGTGCCAGCAGCCCGGGGGGGGAACGTGGCTACACCTTC

D: TRBD1
V: TRBV5-1
J: TRBJ1-1
size: NA
CDR3: CASSWGQGLNTEAFF
DNA: TGCGCCAGCAGCTGGGGACAGGGCTTGAACACTGAAGCTTTCTTT

D: NA
V: TRBV6-5
J: TRBJ1-1
size: NA
CDR3: CASIPSAGRMAEAFF
DNA: TGTGCCAGCATTCCCTCAGCAGGAAGGATGGCTGAAGCTTTCTTT

D: TRBD2
V: TRBV27
J: TRBJ2-2
size: few
CDR3: CASSPHSWTSNTGELFF
DNA: TGTGCCAGCAGTCCTCACTCCTGGACTAGCAACACCGGGGAGCTGTTTTTT

D: TRBD1
V: TRBV9
J: TRBJ1-2
size: NA
CDR3: CASSAGGTGGDGYTF
DNA: TGTGCCAGCAGCGCAGGGGGGACAGGGGGCGATGGCTACACCTTC

D: TRBD2
V: TRBV9
J: TRBJ2-1
size: NA
CDR3: CASSQRGGPDEQFF
DNA: TGTGCCAGCAGTCAGCGGGGGGGCCCTGATGAGCAGTTCTTC

D: NA
V: TRBV2
J: TRBJ1-6
size: once
CDR3: CASSEARQGPSPLHF
DNA: TGTGCCAGCAGTGAAGCGCGGCAGGGCCCTTCACCCCTCCACTTT

D: TRBD1
V: TRBV28
J: TRBJ2-5
size: NA
CDR3: CASTSPGTGIAQYF
DNA: TGTGCCAGCACCTCGCCCGGGACAGGGATCGCCCAGTACTTC

D: NA
V: TRBV2
J: TRBJ1-1
size: NA
CDR3: CASLGEDTEAFF
DNA: TGTGCCAGCTTAGGGGAGGACACTGAAGCTTTCTTT

D: NA
V: TRBV30
J: TRBJ2-5
size: NA
CDR3: CAWSAGAAPETQYF
DNA: TGTGCCTGGTCGGCGGGGGCGGCCCCCGAGACCCAGTACTTC

D: NA
V: TRBV7-8
J: TRBJ1-2
size: NA
CDR3: CASSLVGQGTNYGYTF
DNA: TGTGCCAGCAGCTTAGTTGGGCAGGGAACTAACTATGGCTACACCTTC

D: TRBD1
V: TRBV29-1
J: TRBJ1-5
size: few
CDR3: CSVIDRGYGNQPQHF
DNA: TGCAGCGTCATAGACAGGGGGTATGGCAATCAGCCCCAGCATTTT

D: TRBD1
V: TRBV6-5
J: TRBJ2-6
size: NA
CDR3: CASSFSQGDVLTF
DNA: TGTGCCAGCAGCTTTTCCCAGGGGGACGTCCTGACTTTC